Here is one T cell receptor (beta chain) with its context. The source of the sample is a study of early T cells in non-severe SARS-CoV-2 infection. Study overall: The authors sequenced bulk RNA from unsorted whole blood, leaving chains unpaired.

V was trimmed by 0 bases and J by 3 bases, leaving 15 bases between them. Germline CDR1 reads SGHDN; CDR2 reads FVKESK. This CDR3 is 16 amino acids long. Researchers attached unique molecular identifiers to individual cDNA molecules. Using its own MiXCR run on the 5' RACE reads, TCRdb lists one record per CDR3 protein. The sample yields some 59,000 distinct CDR3 sequences, roughly a tenth seen once. This receptor was taken from an adult who was a healthcare worker with PCR-confirmed SARS-CoV-2 infection or an uninfected control (not recorded which). The genes are TRBV14 and TRBJ2-7, with unresolved D. The sample taken for sequencing was whole blood. CDR3 nucleotide sequence: TGTGCCAGCAGCCAAGATTCGTTCCTTTGGGGCTACGAGCAGTACTTC. As protein: CASSQDSFLWGYEQYF. Using reference TRBV14 and TRBJ2-7 for the parts outside the CDR3, the full variable domain is EAGVTQFPSHSVIEKGQTVTLRCDPISGHDNLYWYRRVMGKEIKFLLHFVKESKQDESGMPNNRFLAERTGGTYSTLKVQPAELEDSGVYFCASSQDSFLWGYEQYFGPGTRLTVT.